The rows below give T cell receptor beta chains drawn from one sample of a study of regulatory T cells in long-lasting Graves disease. Using its own MiXCR run on the reads, TCRdb lists one record per CDR3 protein. The sample records over a thousand distinct CDR3 sequences, about 88% being singletons. The specimen was peripheral blood mononuclear cells (PBMCs), collected with antithyroid drug treatment, in newly diagnosed or persistent Graves disease (not recorded which). These receptors all come from a woman younger than 45 with Graves disease. Each CDR3 is given with its conserved first and last residue. The D gene is left open where the match is weak. Size tells how often a clone was seen (once, few, many) or the class of an expanded clone, and some rows leave it out.

CDR3aa	CDR3nt	abundance	d_gene	j_gene	v_gene
CASSFNPGQNTGELFF	TGTGCCAGCAGCTTCAATCCGGGACAGAACACCGGGGAGCTGTTTTTT	NA	NA	TRBJ2-2	TRBV7-2
CASSNTGEQYF	TGTGCCAGCAGCAATACAGGGGAGCAGTACTTC	NA	NA	TRBJ2-7	TRBV7-2
CASSQGRTTETQYF	TGTGCCAGCAGCCAAGGTCGGACGACGGAGACCCAGTACTTC	NA	NA	TRBJ2-5	TRBV3-1
CASSSSPGAGGQPQHF	TGTGCCAGCAGTTCTAGCCCCGGGGCAGGGGGACAGCCCCAGCATTTT	NA	TRBD1	TRBJ1-5	TRBV27
CASSILNSNQPQHF	TGTGCCAGTAGTATACTCAATAGCAATCAGCCCCAGCATTTT	NA	NA	TRBJ1-5	TRBV19
CASSPSGPGGGTEAFF	TGTGCCAGCTCACCTTCGGGTCCGGGAGGGGGAACTGAAGCTTTCTTT	NA	NA	TRBJ1-1	TRBV18
CASTASGYYNEQFF	TGCGCCAGCACTGCTAGCGGGTACTACAATGAGCAGTTCTTC	NA	TRBD2	TRBJ2-1	TRBV4-1
CASSSGQGSVETQYF	TGCGCCAGCAGCTCGGGACAGGGGTCGGTTGAGACCCAGTACTTC	NA	TRBD1	TRBJ2-5	TRBV5-1
CASSPGDRTEAFF	TGTGCCAGCAGTCCAGGGGACCGGACTGAAGCTTTCTTT	once	NA	TRBJ1-1	TRBV28
CAANQPQHF	TGTGCCGCAAATCAGCCCCAGCATTTT	NA	NA	TRBJ1-5	TRBV6-1
CASGLSDVEQFF	TGTGCTAGTGGTTTGTCGGATGTGGAGCAGTTCTTC	once	NA	TRBJ2-1	TRBV12-5
CASSAIAGDYNEQFF	TGCGCCAGCAGCGCAATAGCGGGAGACTACAATGAGCAGTTCTTC	NA	TRBD2	TRBJ2-1	TRBV5-1
CASSLKGTSSYEQYF	TGTGCCAGCAGTTTGAAGGGGACAAGCTCCTACGAGCAGTACTTC	NA	NA	TRBJ2-7	TRBV6-5
CASSSVLSYEQYF	TGTGCCAGCAGTAGCGTACTGTCGTACGAGCAGTACTTC	NA	NA	TRBJ2-7	TRBV11-2
CATSRTGAEQYF	TGTGCCACCAGCAGAACAGGTGCAGAGCAGTACTTC	NA	NA	TRBJ2-7	TRBV15